This TCR beta chain was recovered during a study of cytomegalovirus exposure and HLA in healthy donors. The CDR3 contains 11 residues. In germline, CDR1 is LGHNT, CDR2 FRNRAP. Trimming removed 6 bases from V and 8 bases from J, with 10 bases in between. This table comes from immunoSEQ multiplex PCR, and its TCRdb copy is limited to in-frame clones, with some not included. The sample lists approximately 270,000 clones, approximately 86% occurring once. The sequence was obtained from a woman younger than 35 in good health and CMV-seronegative. The sample consisted of PBMCs. The chain employs TRBV12-5 and TRBJ1-1, with D unresolved. The CDR3 protein is CASGRGSEAFF. DNA of the CDR3: TGTGCTAGTGGCCGCGGGTCCGAAGCTTTCTTT. Combining the CDR3 with reference TRBV12-5 and TRBJ1-1 gives the whole variable domain DARVTQTPRHKVTEMGQEVTMRCQPILGHNTVFWYRQTMMQGLELLAYFRNRAPLDDSGMPKDRFSAEMPDATLATLKIQPSEPRDSAVYFCASGRGSEAFFGQGTRLTVV.